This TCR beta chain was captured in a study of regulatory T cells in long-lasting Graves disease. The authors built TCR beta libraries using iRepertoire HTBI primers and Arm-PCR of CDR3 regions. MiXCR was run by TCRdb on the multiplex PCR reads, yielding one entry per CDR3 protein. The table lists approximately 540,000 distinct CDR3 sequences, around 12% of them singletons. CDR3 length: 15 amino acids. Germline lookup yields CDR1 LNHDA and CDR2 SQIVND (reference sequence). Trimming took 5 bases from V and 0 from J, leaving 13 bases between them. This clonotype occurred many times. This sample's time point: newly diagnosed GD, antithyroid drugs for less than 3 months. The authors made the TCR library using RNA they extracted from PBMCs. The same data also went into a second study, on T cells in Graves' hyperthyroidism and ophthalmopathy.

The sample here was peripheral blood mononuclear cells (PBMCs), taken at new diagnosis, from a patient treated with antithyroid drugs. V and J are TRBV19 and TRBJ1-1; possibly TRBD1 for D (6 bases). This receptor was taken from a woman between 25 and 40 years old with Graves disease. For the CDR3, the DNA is TGTGCCAGTAGTCGTATGGACAGCTTGAACACTGAAGCTTTCTTT. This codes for CASSRMDSLNTEAFF. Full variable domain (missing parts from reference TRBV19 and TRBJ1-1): DGGITQSPKYLFRKEGQNVTLSCEQNLNHDAMYWYRQDPGQGLRLIYYSQIVNDFQKGDIAEGYSVSREKKESFPLTVTSAQKNPTAFYLCASSRMDSLNTEAFFGQGTRLTVV.